This T cell receptor (beta chain) was observed in a study of blood T cells in healthy people across ages. Alongside a J-beta primer mix, a sample-barcoded 5' primer served in a second PCR lasting 7 to 11 cycles. TCRdb re-derived calls from the 5' RACE reads in MiXCR, one entry per CDR3 protein. In the table there are roughly 1,100,000 distinct CDR3 sequences, about 25% of which are singletons. This clonotype has a single count. The authors isolated at least 6 million PBMCs per sample. This CDR3 comprises 18 residues. Germline CDR1 is SGHTA and CDR2 is FQGNSA. These data were also filed under a second study, of T cells of mothers and their children. From that paper: Each 15 ul cDNA reaction used about 1.5 ug RNA; all RNA was used. For each mother, over 10 million TCR beta CDR3 reads were obtained, and for each child, roughly 3.3 million.

The sample was blood. The V call is TRBV7-2, the J call TRBJ2-1; maybe TRBD1 (6 bases). The assigned J gene may be wrong: the sequence end matches TRBJ2-7 better. The receptor was derived from a girl between 2 and 10 years old in good health. CDR3 bases: TGTGCCAGCAGCTTAGATCCAGAGGATCCACAGGGAACAGACGAGCAGTACTTC. Its translation: CASSLDPEDPQGTDEQYF.